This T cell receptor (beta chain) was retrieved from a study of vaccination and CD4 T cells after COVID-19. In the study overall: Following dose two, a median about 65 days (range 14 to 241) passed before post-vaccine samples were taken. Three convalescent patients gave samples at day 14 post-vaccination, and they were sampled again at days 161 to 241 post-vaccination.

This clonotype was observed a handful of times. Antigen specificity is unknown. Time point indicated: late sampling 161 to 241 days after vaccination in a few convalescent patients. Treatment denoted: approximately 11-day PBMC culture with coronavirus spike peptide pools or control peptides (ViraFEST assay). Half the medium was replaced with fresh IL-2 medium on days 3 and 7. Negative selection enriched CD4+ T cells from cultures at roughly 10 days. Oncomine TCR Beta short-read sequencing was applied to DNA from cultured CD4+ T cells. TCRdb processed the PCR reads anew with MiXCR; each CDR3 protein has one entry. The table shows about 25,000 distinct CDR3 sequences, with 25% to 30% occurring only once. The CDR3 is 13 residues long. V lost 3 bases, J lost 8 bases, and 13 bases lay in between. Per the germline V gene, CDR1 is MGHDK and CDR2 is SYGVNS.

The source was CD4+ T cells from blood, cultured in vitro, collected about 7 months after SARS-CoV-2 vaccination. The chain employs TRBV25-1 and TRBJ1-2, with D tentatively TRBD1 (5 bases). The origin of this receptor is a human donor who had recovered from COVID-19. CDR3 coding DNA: TGTGCCAGCAGTGACTGGAAGGGGCGCGGCTACACCTTC. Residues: CASSDWKGRGYTF.